The 11 T cell receptor beta chains given below trace back to one sample, sequenced in a study of blood T cell repertoires in COVID-19. Libraries were prepared by immunoSEQ multiplex PCR; TCRdb keeps only in-frame clonotypes and omits some of them. The sample yields roughly 93,000 clones, 80% to 90% seen once. The sequenced sample was peripheral blood. The receptors come from a middle-aged man with acute or convalescent COVID-19.

V is TRBV2 and J is TRBJ1-4; 8 bases are shared with TRBD1. V was pared by 3 bases and J by 7 bases, with 7 bases of the junction left unmatched. Looked up from germline, CDR1 is SNHLY and CDR2 is FYNNEI. This CDR3 has 15 residues. The CDR3 region is CASSEWQGATEKLFF. In DNA, the CDR3 is TGTGCCAGCAGTGAGTGGCAGGGGGCAACTGAAAAACTGTTTTTT.

J is TRBJ2-3 and V is TRBV12-3 or TRBV12-4, with D uncertain. Between the trimmed V and J ends, which lost 8 bases and 0 bases, there was a span of 9 bases. The CDR3 totals 13 residues. This CDR3 is CASVPTSTDTQYF. Here the CDR3 DNA reads TGTGCCAGCGTCCCAACTAGCACAGATACGCAGTATTTT.

The chain uses TRBV7-9 and TRBJ1-5, with 9 bases fitting TRBD1. The germline V gene encodes CDR1 SEHNR and CDR2 FQNEAQ (reference sequence). V was pared by 4 bases and J by 2 bases, with 6 bases of the junction left unmatched. The CDR3 has 16 amino acids. CDR3 loop: CASSSGDRVGNQPQHF. The CDR3 DNA reads as TGTGCCAGCAGCTCAGGGGACAGGGTTGGCAATCAGCCCCAGCATTTT.

This sequence joins TRBV28 and TRBJ2-6; D gene ambiguous. CDR3 size: 13 residues. Germline-derived CDR1 and CDR2 are MDHEN and SYDVKM. Deletions cut 10 bases from V and 0 bases from J, with 7 bases between. CDR3 sequence (DNA): TGTGCCACGCGCCGCTCTGGGGCCAACGTCCTGACTTTC. This sequence encodes CATRRSGANVLTF.

This chain joins TRBV25-1 and TRBJ1-1; a possible D gene is TRBD1 (5 bases). CDR1 is MGHDK and CDR2 is SYGVNS in the germline V gene. Between the trimmed V and J ends, which lost 7 bases and 4 bases, there was a span of 7 bases. This CDR3 spans 11 amino acids. The CDR3 loop is CASTRATEAFF. DNA of the CDR3: TGTGCCAGCACCAGGGCCACTGAAGCTTTCTTT.

V is TRBV5-4 and J is TRBJ1-2; tentatively, D is TRBD1 (5 bases). The CDR3 sequence is 16 residues long. Germline V gives CDR1 SGHNT, CDR2 YYREEE (reference sequence). V was clipped by 4 bases and J by 8 bases, with 24 bases between them. The CDR3 DNA follows: TGTGCCAGCAGCCAGCCCTGGCTGGGGGGGTTAGAGGGCTACACCTTC. It specifies CASSQPWLGGLEGYTF.

The chain joins TRBV7-8 to TRBJ2-3, with 9 bases identical to TRBD1. This CDR3 region has 16 residues. V was clipped by 1 base and J by 0 bases; unmatched bases: 2. CDR1 and CDR2 (germline): SGHVS, FQNEAQ. The CDR3 region is CASSLGTGASTDTQYF. The CDR3 nucleotides read TGTGCCAGCAGCTTAGGGACAGGGGCCAGCACAGATACGCAGTATTTT.

The chain couples TRBV28 to TRBJ2-3; possibly TRBD1 for D (5 bases). Germline assignment: CDR1 MDHEN and CDR2 SYDVKM. The CDR3 extends over 13 amino acids. V was cut by 6 bases and J by 4 bases, with 11 bases left in between. Here the CDR3 reads CASSRVRPDTQYF. In nucleotides, the CDR3 is TGTGCCAGCAGCAGGGTGAGGCCAGATACGCAGTATTTT.

This clone appeared once. The chain uses TRBV6-1 and TRBJ2-1, with 13 bases matching TRBD2. This CDR3 region has 16 residues. The V gene's germline CDR1 is MNHNS and CDR2 SASEGT. The J segment lost 4 bases and the V segment lost 4 bases, leaving 4 bases of the junction unmatched. This chain's CDR3 is CASSATSGGSYNEQFF. The CDR3 DNA follows: TGTGCCAGCAGTGCGACTAGCGGGGGGTCGTACAATGAGCAGTTCTTC.

The chain recombines TRBV2 with TRBJ1-2, with TRBD1 matching 9 bases. Germline V gene sequence: CDR1 SNHLY, CDR2 FYNNEI. V trimming: 2 bases; J trimming: 4 bases; junction bases outside the gene matches: 2. The CDR3 runs 14 residues. The CDR3 DNA reads as TGTGCCAGCAGTGAACGGACAGGGGCCTATGGCTACACCTTC. Protein product: CASSERTGAYGYTF.

The chain carries TRBV9 and TRBJ2-5; a weak D match, TRBD2 (5 bases). CDR1 SGDLS and CDR2 YYNGEE come from the germline V gene. The CDR3 spans 14 residues. Trimming took off 2 bases at V and 2 bases at J, with 10 bases between the two ends. The DNA of the CDR3 is TGTGCCAGCAGCGTCGGGGTTAGGCAAGAGACCCAGTACTTC. Translating gives CASSVGVRQETQYF.